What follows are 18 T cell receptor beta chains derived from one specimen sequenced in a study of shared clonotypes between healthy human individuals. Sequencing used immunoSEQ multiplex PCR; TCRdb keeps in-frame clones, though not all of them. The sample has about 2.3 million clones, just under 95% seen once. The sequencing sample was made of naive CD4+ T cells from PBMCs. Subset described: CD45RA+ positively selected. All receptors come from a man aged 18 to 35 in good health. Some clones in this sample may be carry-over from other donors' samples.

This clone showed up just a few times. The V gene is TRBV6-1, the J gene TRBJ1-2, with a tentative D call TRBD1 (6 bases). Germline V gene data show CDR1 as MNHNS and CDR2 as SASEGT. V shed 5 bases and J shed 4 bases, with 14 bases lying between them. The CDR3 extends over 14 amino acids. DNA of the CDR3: TGTGCCAGCAGTACGGAGGGAGGGGGCTATGGCTACACCTTC. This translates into CASSTEGGGYGYTF.

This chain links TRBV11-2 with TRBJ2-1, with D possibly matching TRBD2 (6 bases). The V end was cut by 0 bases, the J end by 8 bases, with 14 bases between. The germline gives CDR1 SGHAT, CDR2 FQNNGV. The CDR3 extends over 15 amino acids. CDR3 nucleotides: TGTGCCAGCAGCTTAGAACTAGCAAATAGGGATGAGCAGTTCTTC. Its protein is CASSLELANRDEQFF.

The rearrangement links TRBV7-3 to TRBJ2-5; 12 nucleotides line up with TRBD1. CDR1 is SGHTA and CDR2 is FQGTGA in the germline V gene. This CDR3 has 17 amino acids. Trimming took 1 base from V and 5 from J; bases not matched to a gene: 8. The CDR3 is CASSLNGGTGGRETQYF. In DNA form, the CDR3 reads TGTGCCAGCAGCTTAAATGGTGGGACAGGGGGCAGGGAGACCCAGTACTTC.

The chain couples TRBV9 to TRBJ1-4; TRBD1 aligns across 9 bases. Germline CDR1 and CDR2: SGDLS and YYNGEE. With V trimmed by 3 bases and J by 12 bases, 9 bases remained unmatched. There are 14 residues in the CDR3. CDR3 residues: CASSGRTGDRELFF. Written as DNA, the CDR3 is TGTGCCAGCAGCGGACGGACAGGGGACCGCGAACTGTTTTTT.

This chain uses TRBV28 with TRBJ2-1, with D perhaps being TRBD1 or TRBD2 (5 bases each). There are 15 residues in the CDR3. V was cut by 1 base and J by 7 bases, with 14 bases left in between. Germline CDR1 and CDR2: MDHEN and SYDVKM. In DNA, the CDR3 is TGTGCCAGCAGTTTATCTGGGGGAAGAGGGAATGAGCAGTTCTTC. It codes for CASSLSGGRGNEQFF.

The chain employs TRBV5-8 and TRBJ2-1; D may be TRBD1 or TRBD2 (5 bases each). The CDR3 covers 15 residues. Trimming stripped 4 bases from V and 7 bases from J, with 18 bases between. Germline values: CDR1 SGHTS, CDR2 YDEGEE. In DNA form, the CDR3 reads TGTGCCAGCAGCCAGGGATCTAGCCCTTTGAATGAGCAGTTCTTC. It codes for CASSQGSSPLNEQFF.

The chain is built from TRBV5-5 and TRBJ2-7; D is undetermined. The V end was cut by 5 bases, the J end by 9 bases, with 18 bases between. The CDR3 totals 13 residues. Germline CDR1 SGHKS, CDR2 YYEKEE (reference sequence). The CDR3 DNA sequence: TGTGCCAGCAGTCAAGGGTCACCTGTTTCGCAGTACTTC. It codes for CASSQGSPVSQYF.

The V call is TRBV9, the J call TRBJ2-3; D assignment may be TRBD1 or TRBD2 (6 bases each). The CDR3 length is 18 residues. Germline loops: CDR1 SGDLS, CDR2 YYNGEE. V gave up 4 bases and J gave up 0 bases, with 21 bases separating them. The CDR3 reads CASSPRRGAWTSTDTQYF. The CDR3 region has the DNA TGTGCCAGCAGCCCTCGGAGGGGGGCCTGGACTAGCACAGATACGCAGTATTTT.

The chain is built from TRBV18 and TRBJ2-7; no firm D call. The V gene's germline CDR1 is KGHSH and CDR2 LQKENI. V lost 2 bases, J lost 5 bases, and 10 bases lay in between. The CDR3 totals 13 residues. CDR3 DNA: TGTGCCAGCTCACCAGTATCCGGCCACGAGCAGTACTTC. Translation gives CASSPVSGHEQYF.

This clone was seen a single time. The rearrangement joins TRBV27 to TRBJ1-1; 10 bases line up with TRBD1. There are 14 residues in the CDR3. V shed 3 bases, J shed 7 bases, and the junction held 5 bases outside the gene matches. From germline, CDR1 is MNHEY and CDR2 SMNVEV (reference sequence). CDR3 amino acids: CASSFDRGRGEAFF. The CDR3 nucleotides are TGTGCCAGCAGTTTCGACAGGGGGCGGGGTGAAGCTTTCTTT.

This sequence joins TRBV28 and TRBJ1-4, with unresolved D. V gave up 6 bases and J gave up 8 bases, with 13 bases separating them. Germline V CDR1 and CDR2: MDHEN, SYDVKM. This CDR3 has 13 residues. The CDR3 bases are TGTGCCAGCAGCGATCGAGGTCGAGAAAAACTGTTTTTT. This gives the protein CASSDRGREKLFF.

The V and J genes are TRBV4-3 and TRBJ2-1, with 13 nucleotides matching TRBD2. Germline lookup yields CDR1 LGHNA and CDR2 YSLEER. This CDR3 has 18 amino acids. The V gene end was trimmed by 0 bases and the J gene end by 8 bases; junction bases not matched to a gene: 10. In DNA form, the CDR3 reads TGCGCCAGCAGCCAAGACTGGACTAGCGGGGGCCCGGGGGATGAGCAGTTCTTC. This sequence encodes CASSQDWTSGGPGDEQFF.

The CDR3 DNA reads TGTGCCGTAGTGGGCGGGGGCGAAGAGGAGACCCAGTACTTC. It codes for CAVVGGGEEETQYF. V and J are TRBV6-5 and TRBJ2-5; a possible D gene is TRBD2 (7 bases). The V end lost 11 bases, the J end lost 5 bases, and 21 bases lay between the germline ends. The CDR3 is made up of 14 amino acids. From germline, CDR1 is MNHEY and CDR2 SVGAGI.

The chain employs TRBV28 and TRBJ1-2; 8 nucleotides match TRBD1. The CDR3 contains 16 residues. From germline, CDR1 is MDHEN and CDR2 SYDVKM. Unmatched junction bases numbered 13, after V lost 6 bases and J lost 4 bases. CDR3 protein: CASSPNPGGSTYGYTF. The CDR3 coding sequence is TGTGCCAGCAGCCCTAACCCAGGGGGCTCTACCTATGGCTACACCTTC.

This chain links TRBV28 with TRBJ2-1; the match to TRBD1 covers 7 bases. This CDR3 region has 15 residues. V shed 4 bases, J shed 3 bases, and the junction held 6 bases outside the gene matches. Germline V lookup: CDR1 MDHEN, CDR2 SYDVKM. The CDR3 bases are TGTGCCAGCAGTTCAACAGACAGGGTCTACAATGAGCAGTTCTTC. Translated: CASSSTDRVYNEQFF.

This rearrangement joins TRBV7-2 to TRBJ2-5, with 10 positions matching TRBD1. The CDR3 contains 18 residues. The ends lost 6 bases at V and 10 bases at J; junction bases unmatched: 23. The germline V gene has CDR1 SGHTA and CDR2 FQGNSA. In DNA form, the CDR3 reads TGTGCCAGCAGGGTCTCTGGGACGAAGACAGGGGGCCCCTCGGACCAGTACTTC. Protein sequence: CASRVSGTKTGGPSDQYF.

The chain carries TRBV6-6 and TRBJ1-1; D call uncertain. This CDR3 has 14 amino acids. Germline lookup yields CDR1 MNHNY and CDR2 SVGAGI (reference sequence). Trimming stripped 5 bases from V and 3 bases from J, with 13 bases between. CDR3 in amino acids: CASSHSAPDTEAFF. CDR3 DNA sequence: TGTGCCAGCAGTCACAGTGCCCCGGACACTGAAGCTTTCTTT.

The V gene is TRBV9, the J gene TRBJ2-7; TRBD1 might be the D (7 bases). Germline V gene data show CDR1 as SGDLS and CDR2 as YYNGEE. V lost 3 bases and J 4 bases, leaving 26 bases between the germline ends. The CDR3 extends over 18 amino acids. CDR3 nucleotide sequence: TGTGCCAGCAGCGAGGGACCAGGGGGGATGTATAGAGGATACGAGCAGTACTTC. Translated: CASSEGPGGMYRGYEQYF. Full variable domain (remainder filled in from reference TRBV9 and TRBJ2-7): DSGVTQTPKHLITATGQRVTLRCSPRSGDLSVYWYQQSLDQGLQFLIQYYNGEERAKGNILERFSAQQFPDLHSELNLSSLELGDSALYFCASSEGPGGMYRGYEQYFGPGTRLTVT.